The 4 T cell receptor beta chains reported below all come from one sample, sequenced in a study of T cell responses to AZD1222 COVID-19 vaccine. TCRdb's copy holds only in-frame clones and misses some; the assay was immunoSEQ multiplex PCR. The sample records about 110,000 clones, 80% to 90% being singletons. Material: peripheral blood, obtained 28 days after the second AZD1222 dose. The source of these receptors is an adult who received the AZD1222 COVID-19 vaccine.

The chain recombines TRBV1 with TRBJ2-1; no check of the table's D call, TRBD2, against the DNA was made. TRBV1 is a pseudogene segment. The CDR3 is 16 residues long. In DNA, the CDR3 is TGCACCAGCAGCTCGGGAGCGGGAGGGAAAAACAATGAGCAGTTCTTC. This encodes CTSSSGAGGKNNEQFF.

This sequence joins TRBV7-9 and TRBJ2-5; 7 bases are shared with TRBD1. V lost 4 bases, J lost 5 bases, and 4 bases stayed unmatched. This CDR3 region has 13 residues. Per the germline V gene, CDR1 is SEHNR and CDR2 is FQNEAQ (reference sequence). The DNA for the CDR3 is TGTGCCAGCAGCTACGGACAGGACGAGACCCAGTACTTC. Translating gives CASSYGQDETQYF.

The chain employs TRBV5-1 and TRBJ2-2, with unresolved D. The CDR3 loop spans 15 amino acids. The germline gives CDR1 SGHRS, CDR2 YFSETQ. The V end lost 3 bases, the J end lost 0 bases, and 9 bases lay between the germline ends. The CDR3: CASSSGTTNTGELFF. CDR3 bases: TGCGCCAGCAGCTCCGGTACTACGAACACCGGGGAGCTGTTTTTT.

The gene calls are TRBV27 and TRBJ1-5; D possibly corresponds to TRBD1 (5 bases). V lost 5 bases and J lost 2, with 16 bases in between. The CDR3 covers 16 residues. CDR1 is MNHEY and CDR2 is SMNVEV in the germline V gene (reference sequence). The CDR3 sequence: CASSPLGGGGNQPQHF. In DNA form, the CDR3 reads TGTGCCAGCAGTCCCCTCGGGGGTGGAGGCAATCAGCCCCAGCATTTT.